This TCR beta chain was obtained from a study of cytomegalovirus exposure and HLA in healthy donors. Whole-study results and caveats: Reportedly, diagnosis of cytomegalovirus status by the classifier showed high specificity and sensitivity. Some V segments could not be told apart, so they were left out, TRBV6-2 and TRBV6-3 among them.

As for this clone: What it recognizes is unknown.

The PCR employed 60 Vbeta primers together with 13 Jbeta primers. Repertoires were generated with immunoSEQ multiplex PCR, while TCRdb's copy carries only in-frame clones and drops some. The repertoire holds a few hundred thousand clones, with almost 85% as singletons. Germline values: CDR1 SGHAT, CDR2 FQDESV (reference sequence). Trimming left V 5 bases short and J 2 bases short, with 9 bases between. This CDR3 comprises 14 residues. The V and J genes are TRBV11-1 and TRBJ1-4, with D hard to call. The sequenced material came from PBMCs. This TCR derives from a woman aged 40 to 50 in good health and CMV-seropositive. CDR3 DNA: TGTGCCAGCAGCGGAAGCGGGACTAATGAAAAACTGTTTTTT. Its protein product is CASSGSGTNEKLFF.